This entry lists 28 T cell receptor beta chains sequenced from one sample in a study of response to subunit inactivated influenza vaccine. TCRdb fed the RT-PCR reads into MiXCR, producing one record per CDR3 protein. The table includes approximately 680,000 distinct CDR3 sequences, around a sixth detected once. The sample here was PBMCs from blood, taken approximately 13 days after vaccination. The origin of the receptors is a man aged 50 to 59 who received an inactivated influenza vaccine.

The chain has TRBV29-1 and TRBJ2-3; 10 positions agree with TRBD2. With V trimmed by 4 bases and J by 2 bases, 9 bases remained unmatched. Germline V CDR1 and CDR2: SQVTM, ANQGSEA. CDR3 length: 16 amino acids. CDR3 in DNA: TGCAGCGTTGTGAGGGCTAGCGGGAGTTTCACAGATACGCAGTATTTT. Its protein product is CSVVRASGSFTDTQYF.

This clonotype was found a few times. This chain connects TRBV10-3 to TRBJ2-1, with 10 bases fitting TRBD2. Germline V gives CDR1 ENHRY, CDR2 SYGVKD. J lost 0 bases, V lost 4 bases, and 9 bases had no gene match. CDR3 length: 18 residues. CDR3: CAISGPSGGQSSYNEQFF. Written as DNA, the CDR3 is TGTGCCATCAGTGGTCCTAGCGGGGGCCAGAGCTCCTACAATGAGCAGTTCTTC.

This clonotype was counted a few times. The J gene is TRBJ2-7, the V gene TRBV19; the D gene could be TRBD1 or TRBD2 (5 bases each). The CDR3 runs 14 residues. V shed 1 base and J shed 0 bases, with 7 bases lying between them. Germline V CDR1 and CDR2: LNHDA, SQIVND (reference sequence). CDR3 sequence reads: CASSIVGTSYEQYF. For the CDR3, the DNA is TGTGCCAGTAGTATAGTGGGGACCTCCTACGAGCAGTACTTC. The entire variable domain, with the rest obtained from reference TRBV19 and TRBJ2-7, is as follows: DGGITQSPKYLFRKEGQNVTLSCEQNLNHDAMYWYRQDPGQGLRLIYYSQIVNDFQKGDIAEGYSVSREKKESFPLTVTSAQKNPTAFYLCASSIVGTSYEQYFGPGTRLTVT.

This chain connects TRBV7-8 to TRBJ2-7; possible D gene TRBD2, 5 bases. Trimming shortened V by 0 bases and J by 2 bases, and 20 bases separated the two germline ends. CDR3 length: 18 residues. CDR1 is SGHVS, CDR2 FQNEAQ, per germline. CDR3 bases: TGTGCCAGCAGCTTAGCGCGGGCAGCCTATGACCGGACCTACGAGCAGTACTTC. Its translation: CASSLARAAYDRTYEQYF.

This clonotype was observed a few times. The rearrangement uses TRBV4-2 and TRBJ2-3, with D perhaps matching TRBD1 (5 bases). Germline V gene lookup returns CDR1 LGHNA and CDR2 YNFKEQ. CDR3 length: 14 amino acids. The ends were cut back, 1 base at V and 5 bases at J, with 10 bases in the middle. In nucleotides, the CDR3 is TGTGCCAGCAGCCAAGTCCCAGGGAAAGATACGCAGTATTTT. Encoded protein: CASSQVPGKDTQYF.

The rearrangement joins TRBV3-1 to TRBJ1-2; 8 bases fit TRBD1. V was pared by 5 bases and J by 5 bases, with 4 bases of the junction left unmatched. The CDR3 consists of 13 residues. Germline V gene sequence: CDR1 LGHDT, CDR2 YNNKEL (reference sequence). This chain's CDR3 is CASSDRGRYGYTF. The CDR3 DNA reads TGTGCCAGCAGCGACAGGGGCCGATATGGCTACACCTTC.

This chain links TRBV5-4 with TRBJ2-7; no clear D gene. Germline CDR1 reads SGHNT; CDR2 reads YYREEE (reference sequence). V was pared by 9 bases and J by 0 bases, with 10 bases between. The CDR3 runs 12 residues. CDR3 region: CATSAGSYEQYF. The CDR3 DNA reads TGTGCCACCAGTGCCGGCTCCTACGAGCAGTACTTC.

The table lists this clonotype with a few counts. The gene calls are TRBV5-6 and TRBJ2-1, with unresolved D. The V end was cut by 0 bases, the J end by 0 bases, with 10 bases between. The CDR3 spans 16 residues. Per germline, CDR1 SGHDT and CDR2 YYEEEE. CDR3 in DNA: TGTGCCAGCAGCTTGGGTGTTTGGGTCTCCTACAATGAGCAGTTCTTC. Amino acid sequence: CASSLGVWVSYNEQFF.

This clonotype has a handful of counts. The chain is built from TRBV11-1 and TRBJ2-5; maybe TRBD1 (5 bases). V lost 2 bases and J 4 bases, leaving 17 bases between the germline ends. This CDR3 spans 16 amino acids. CDR1 and CDR2 (germline): SGHAT, FQDESV (reference sequence). The CDR3 spells CASSLKPTAQGETQYF. CDR3 nucleotides: TGTGCCAGCAGCTTAAAACCGACAGCGCAGGGAGAGACCCAGTACTTC.

The table lists this clonotype with a few counts. The chain recombines TRBV3-1 with TRBJ2-1, with 7 bases matching TRBD2. This CDR3 region has 14 residues. Per germline, CDR1 LGHDT and CDR2 YNNKEL (reference sequence). Trimming cost V 3 bases and J 6 bases; bases outside gene matches: 5. CDR3: CASSHRGSSNEQFF. Here the CDR3 DNA reads TGTGCCAGCAGCCATCGCGGGAGTTCCAATGAGCAGTTCTTC.

This clonotype was counted only a few times. The V and J genes are TRBV2 and TRBJ1-1; no definite D call. CDR3 length: 15 amino acids. Trimming pared 6 bases from V and 0 bases from J, leaving 14 bases between. Germline CDR1 reads SNHLY; CDR2 reads FYNNEI. CDR3 in DNA: TGTGCCAGCAGCGAGCCACGGACGGTGAACACTGAAGCTTTCTTT. Translating gives CASSEPRTVNTEAFF.

This clonotype was counted a few times. The V gene is TRBV7-6, the J gene TRBJ2-2; D is unresolved. Germline loops: CDR1 SGHVS, CDR2 FNYEAQ. Trimming took 5 bases from V and 0 from J, leaving 7 bases between them. The CDR3 consists of 14 residues. The DNA of the CDR3 is TGTGCCAGCAGCCAACCACCGAACACCGGGGAGCTGTTTTTT. The encoded protein is CASSQPPNTGELFF. The variable domain in full, completed from reference TRBV7-6 and TRBJ2-2, reads GAGVSQSPRYKVTKRGQDVALRCDPISGHVSLYWYRQALGQGPEFLTYFNYEAQQDKSGLPNDRFSAERPEGSISTLTIQRTEQRDSAMYRCASSQPPNTGELFFGEGSRLTVL.

J is TRBJ2-3 and V is TRBV29-1; D perhaps matches TRBD1 (5 bases). Germline values: CDR1 SQVTM, CDR2 ANQGSEA. Between the trimmed V and J ends, which lost 5 bases and 2 bases, there was a span of 8 bases. The CDR3 is 12 residues long. Here the CDR3 DNA reads TGCAGCGTTCGACAGTACACAGATACGCAGTATTTT. Encoded protein: CSVRQYTDTQYF.

The chain has TRBV10-3 and TRBJ2-7, with a weak D call TRBD2 (6 bases). V gave up 2 bases and J gave up 0 bases, with 14 bases separating them. There are 16 residues in the CDR3. The germline CDR1 and CDR2 sequences are ENHRY and SYGVKD. The CDR3 nucleotides read TGTGCCATCAGTGAGACGGTGCGGGACGACTCCTACGAGCAGTACTTC. This encodes CAISETVRDDSYEQYF.

The chain links TRBV5-1 to TRBJ2-3; the D gene is possibly TRBD2 (6 bases). V was shortened by 2 bases and J by 1 base, with 17 bases between the two germline ends. Germline V gene data show CDR1 as SGHRS and CDR2 as YFSETQ. This CDR3 contains 17 residues. The CDR3 DNA follows: TGCGCCAGCAGCTTTGACCGCCGGGACTGGGGCACAGATACGCAGTATTTT. The encoded protein is CASSFDRRDWGTDTQYF.

This chain connects TRBV4-1 to TRBJ1-6; no firm D call. CDR1 and CDR2 from the germline V gene are MGHRA and YSYEKL. There are 12 residues in the CDR3. The ends were cut back, 4 bases at V and 7 bases at J, with 5 bases in the middle. The CDR3 sequence: CASSPLNSPLHF. In DNA, the CDR3 is TGCGCCAGCAGCCCTCTGAATTCACCCCTCCACTTT.

This clonotype has more than one count but fewer than ten. The chain combines TRBV18 with TRBJ2-1; 9 bases agree with TRBD2. This CDR3 contains 17 residues. Per the germline V gene, CDR1 is KGHSH and CDR2 is LQKENI. With V trimmed by 0 bases and J by 0 bases, 3 bases remained unmatched. CDR3 DNA sequence: TGTGCCAGCTCACCACCACTAGCGGGCAGCTCCTACAATGAGCAGTTCTTC. This encodes CASSPPLAGSSYNEQFF.

Notes on this clonotype: Germline is not matched at one junction end, which may reflect a read error. The chain joins TRBV5-1 to TRBJ1-1; the D gene is possibly TRBD1 (5 bases). Germline V gene data show CDR1 as SGHRS and CDR2 as YFSETQ. The CDR3 runs 14 residues. Here the CDR3 reads CASSLAGAGSEPFF. The CDR3 coding sequence is TGCGCCAGCAGCTTGGCCGGCGCAGGGTCTGAACCTTTCTTT.

The V call is TRBV24-1, the J call TRBJ2-1; TRBD1 matches at 7 bases. V was pared by 5 bases and J by 2 bases, with 2 bases of the junction left unmatched. Germline-derived CDR1 and CDR2 are KGHDR and SFDVKD. This CDR3 is 14 amino acids long. CDR3 sequence (DNA): TGTGCCACCAGTGCCGGACAGGCCTACAATGAGCAGTTCTTC. Encoded protein: CATSAGQAYNEQFF.

This clonotype has a handful of counts. The genes are TRBV4-3 and TRBJ2-3; D might be TRBD2 (5 bases). CDR3 length equals 18 residues. The germline gives CDR1 LGHNA, CDR2 YSLEER. Trimming stripped 0 bases from V and 1 base from J, with 17 bases between. The CDR3: CASSQDLVRRTRTDTQYF. Written as DNA, the CDR3 is TGCGCCAGCAGCCAAGATCTTGTGAGGAGGACCCGCACAGATACGCAGTATTTT.

The V call is TRBV6-1, the J call TRBJ2-4, with 10 bases aligning to TRBD2. Germline CDR1 reads MNHNS; CDR2 reads SASEGT. With 5 bases clipped from V and 1 base from J, the junction kept 2 bases outside the gene matches. The CDR3 has 15 amino acids. The CDR3 reads CASSSSGRAKNIQYF. As DNA, the CDR3 is TGTGCCAGCAGTAGTAGCGGGAGGGCCAAAAACATTCAGTACTTC.

The chain employs TRBV12-3 or TRBV12-4 and TRBJ1-2; D may be TRBD1 (5 bases). This CDR3 has 14 residues. Trimming removed 2 bases from V and 6 bases from J, with 13 bases in between. Written as DNA, the CDR3 is TGTGCCAGCAGTTTAAATCCGCAGGGCGATGGCTACACCTTC. It encodes CASSLNPQGDGYTF.

The chain recombines TRBV5-1 with TRBJ2-7, with D possibly being TRBD2 (6 bases). CDR3 length equals 17 residues. From germline, CDR1 is SGHRS and CDR2 YFSETQ. The V gene lost 4 bases and the J gene lost 3 bases, with 23 bases spanning the gap. DNA of the CDR3: TGCGCCAGCAGCCCAGTTATGACATGGGGGGACCTCTACGAGCAGTACTTC. Amino acids: CASSPVMTWGDLYEQYF.

The sample holds a few counts of this clonotype. The genes are TRBV5-1 and TRBJ2-7; no clear D gene. The germline V gene has CDR1 SGHRS and CDR2 YFSETQ. This CDR3 spans 14 amino acids. The V end lost 4 bases, the J end lost 0 bases, and 11 bases lay between the germline ends. In nucleotides, the CDR3 is TGCGCCAGCAGCCTTCAGAAGAGCTCCTACGAGCAGTACTTC. Residues: CASSLQKSSYEQYF.

A note on this clonotype: One end of the junction is discordant with germline, which a read error may explain. This sequence joins TRBV5-1 and TRBJ2-7, with 7 bases lining up with TRBD1. Germline loops: CDR1 SGHRS, CDR2 YFSETQ. The CDR3 contains 16 residues. The CDR3 loop is CASSFTRTGEPYEHYF. The CDR3 DNA reads as TGCGCCAGCAGCTTTACGAGAACAGGGGAACCCTACGAGCACTACTTC.

This clonotype has a handful of counts. V gene TRBV6-6 combines with J gene TRBJ2-7; no definite D call. CDR1 is MNHNY and CDR2 is SVGAGI in the germline V gene (reference sequence). This CDR3 is 12 amino acids long. V gave up 2 bases and J gave up 6 bases, with 8 bases separating them. Here the CDR3 reads CASSYTASEQYF. The CDR3 nucleotides are TGTGCCAGCAGTTACACGGCAAGCGAGCAGTACTTC.

This rearrangement joins TRBV6-1 to TRBJ2-2, with a possible D match to TRBD1 (6 bases). Trimming removed 6 bases from V and 5 bases from J, with 19 bases in between. Germline loops: CDR1 MNHNS, CDR2 SASEGT. The CDR3 has 16 amino acids. CDR3 region: CASSRGQLRKTGELFF. CDR3 DNA: TGTGCCAGCAGCCGAGGACAGCTAAGGAAGACCGGGGAGCTGTTTTTT.

J is TRBJ2-2 and V is TRBV6-1; the D gene is possibly TRBD1 (5 bases). CDR3 length: 14 amino acids. The germline V gene has CDR1 MNHNS and CDR2 SASEGT. V lost 8 bases and J lost 0, with 10 bases in between. In DNA, the CDR3 is TGTGCCAGCTTCAGGGCTTCGAACACCGGGGAGCTGTTTTTT. Residues: CASFRASNTGELFF.